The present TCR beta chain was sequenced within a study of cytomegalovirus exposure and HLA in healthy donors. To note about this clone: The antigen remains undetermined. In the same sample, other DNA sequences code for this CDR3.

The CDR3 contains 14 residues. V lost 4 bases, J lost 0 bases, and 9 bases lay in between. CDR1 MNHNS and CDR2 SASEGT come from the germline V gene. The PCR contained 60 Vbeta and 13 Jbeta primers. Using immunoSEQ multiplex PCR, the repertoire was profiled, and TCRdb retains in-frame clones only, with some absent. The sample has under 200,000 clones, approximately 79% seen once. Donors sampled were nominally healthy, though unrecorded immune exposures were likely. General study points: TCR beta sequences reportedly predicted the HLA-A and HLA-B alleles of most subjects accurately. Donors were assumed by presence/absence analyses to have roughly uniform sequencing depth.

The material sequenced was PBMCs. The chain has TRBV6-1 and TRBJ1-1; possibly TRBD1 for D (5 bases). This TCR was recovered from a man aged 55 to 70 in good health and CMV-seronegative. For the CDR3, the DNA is TGTGCCAGCAGTGGGGGGGGTTTGAACACTGAAGCTTTCTTT. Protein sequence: CASSGGGLNTEAFF.